The T cell receptor beta chain described here comes from a study of T cell responses to AZD1222 COVID-19 vaccine (dated by TCRdb to the early 2020s). Concerning the study at large: AZD1222 recipients whose second dose came at about 4 weeks and those whose second dose came at about 12 weeks were combined into one group, since spike-specific TCR depth and breadth did not differ between the two schedules. Trial participants were enrolled into age subgroups of 18-55, 56-69 and 70-plus years, which contained 148, 28 and 57 TCR-sequenced participants, respectively. TCR sequencing covered some 250 trial participants: roughly 200 given two doses of AZD1222 and around 25 given two doses of MenACWY control vaccine.

The CDR3 regions of human TCRbeta chains were analyzed by immunosequencing. On the authors' methods: TCRs in the repertoires were compared against a reference library of SARS-CoV-2-specific TCRs that had been generated with the MIRA antigen-specificity platform. Breadth was defined as the fraction of unique TCRs that were SARS-CoV-2-associated, and depth was defined as the fraction of total T cells that were SARS-CoV-2-associated. Using the MIRA data, each spike-specific TCR was assigned both to the spike region to which the TCR was reactive and to a CD4 or CD8 class. Log10-transformed breadth and depth values were compared by one-way ANOVA with Sidak's multiple comparisons tests. The clones in this table, taken by TCRdb from immuneACCESS, are in-frame only. Not every clone is retained; where verified, under half of the shortfall comes from an unresolved V gene, and the cause of the rest is unknown. V and J calls and clone size come straight from that table; D and trimming were deduced from the DNA. For this sample there are about 160,000 clones; around nine tenths appear just once. The top ten clones comprise roughly 5.5% of the sample.

At the junction V is shortened by 1 base and J by 4 bases; bases outside the gene matches: 7. Reading the germline V gene (reference sequence) gives CDR1 SEHNR and CDR2 FQNEAQ. Including the terminal cysteine and phenylalanine, the CDR3 comprises 16 residues. Kept here is only the CDR3 DNA, which spans 48 bases and is read in frame from base 1. With respect to this clone: It has no known antigen specificity. Per-base quality was not reported, and no clone a single base away is much larger than it.

Overall results and qualifications from the work: Only six AZD1222 recipients were SARS-CoV-2 seropositive at baseline, limiting conclusions about previously exposed vaccinees. The whole spike protein was spanned by vaccine-associated CD4 TCRs, and dominant responses were seen in regions 160-218 and 743-854. Reportedly, almost half of the unique spike-specific TCRs recognized epitopes lying outside the regions that are mutated in the B.1.351 and B.1.1.7 variants. Most participants were white British and females outnumbered males, and the authors suggested that clonal diversity may have been underestimated. Because no day 14 peak-response samples were available, the repertoires could be characterized only after the peak T cell response. After two AZD1222 doses, spike-specific TCR breadth and depth were significantly higher than at day 0 and than in MenACWY recipients. In the small 56-69-year group, the increase in depth fell short of significance, most likely because of low power.

The time point label of this sample denotes: baseline before first vaccination. Vaccinee samples came from UK trials COV001 and COV002, including a single-blind randomized controlled phase 2/3 trial of AZD1222 (ChAdOx1 nCoV-19) in healthy adults. For TCRbeta chain sequencing, PBMC samples were collected from trial participants at day 0 and at day 28 after the second dose. The chain is made from TRBV7-9 and TRBJ1-2, and 9 junction bases match TRBD1. The receptor's source is an adult in good health. The input for sequencing was peripheral blood, taken on day 0 of AZD1222 vaccination. The DNA is as follows: TGTGCCAGCAGCTTAGAAACAGGGGGCGCGGGCTATGGCTACACCTTC. It is translated as CASSLETGGAGYGYTF.